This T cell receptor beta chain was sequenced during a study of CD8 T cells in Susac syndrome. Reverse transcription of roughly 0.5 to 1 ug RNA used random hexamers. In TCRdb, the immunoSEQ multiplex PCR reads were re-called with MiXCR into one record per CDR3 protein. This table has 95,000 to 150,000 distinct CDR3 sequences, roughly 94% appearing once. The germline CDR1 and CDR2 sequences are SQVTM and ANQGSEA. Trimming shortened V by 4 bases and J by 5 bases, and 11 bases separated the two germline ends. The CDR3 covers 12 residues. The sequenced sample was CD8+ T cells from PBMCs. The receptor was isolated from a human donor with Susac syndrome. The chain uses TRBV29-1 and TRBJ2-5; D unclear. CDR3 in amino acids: CSVVGEWETQYF. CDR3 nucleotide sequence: TGCAGCGTTGTTGGGGAATGGGAGACCCAGTACTTC.